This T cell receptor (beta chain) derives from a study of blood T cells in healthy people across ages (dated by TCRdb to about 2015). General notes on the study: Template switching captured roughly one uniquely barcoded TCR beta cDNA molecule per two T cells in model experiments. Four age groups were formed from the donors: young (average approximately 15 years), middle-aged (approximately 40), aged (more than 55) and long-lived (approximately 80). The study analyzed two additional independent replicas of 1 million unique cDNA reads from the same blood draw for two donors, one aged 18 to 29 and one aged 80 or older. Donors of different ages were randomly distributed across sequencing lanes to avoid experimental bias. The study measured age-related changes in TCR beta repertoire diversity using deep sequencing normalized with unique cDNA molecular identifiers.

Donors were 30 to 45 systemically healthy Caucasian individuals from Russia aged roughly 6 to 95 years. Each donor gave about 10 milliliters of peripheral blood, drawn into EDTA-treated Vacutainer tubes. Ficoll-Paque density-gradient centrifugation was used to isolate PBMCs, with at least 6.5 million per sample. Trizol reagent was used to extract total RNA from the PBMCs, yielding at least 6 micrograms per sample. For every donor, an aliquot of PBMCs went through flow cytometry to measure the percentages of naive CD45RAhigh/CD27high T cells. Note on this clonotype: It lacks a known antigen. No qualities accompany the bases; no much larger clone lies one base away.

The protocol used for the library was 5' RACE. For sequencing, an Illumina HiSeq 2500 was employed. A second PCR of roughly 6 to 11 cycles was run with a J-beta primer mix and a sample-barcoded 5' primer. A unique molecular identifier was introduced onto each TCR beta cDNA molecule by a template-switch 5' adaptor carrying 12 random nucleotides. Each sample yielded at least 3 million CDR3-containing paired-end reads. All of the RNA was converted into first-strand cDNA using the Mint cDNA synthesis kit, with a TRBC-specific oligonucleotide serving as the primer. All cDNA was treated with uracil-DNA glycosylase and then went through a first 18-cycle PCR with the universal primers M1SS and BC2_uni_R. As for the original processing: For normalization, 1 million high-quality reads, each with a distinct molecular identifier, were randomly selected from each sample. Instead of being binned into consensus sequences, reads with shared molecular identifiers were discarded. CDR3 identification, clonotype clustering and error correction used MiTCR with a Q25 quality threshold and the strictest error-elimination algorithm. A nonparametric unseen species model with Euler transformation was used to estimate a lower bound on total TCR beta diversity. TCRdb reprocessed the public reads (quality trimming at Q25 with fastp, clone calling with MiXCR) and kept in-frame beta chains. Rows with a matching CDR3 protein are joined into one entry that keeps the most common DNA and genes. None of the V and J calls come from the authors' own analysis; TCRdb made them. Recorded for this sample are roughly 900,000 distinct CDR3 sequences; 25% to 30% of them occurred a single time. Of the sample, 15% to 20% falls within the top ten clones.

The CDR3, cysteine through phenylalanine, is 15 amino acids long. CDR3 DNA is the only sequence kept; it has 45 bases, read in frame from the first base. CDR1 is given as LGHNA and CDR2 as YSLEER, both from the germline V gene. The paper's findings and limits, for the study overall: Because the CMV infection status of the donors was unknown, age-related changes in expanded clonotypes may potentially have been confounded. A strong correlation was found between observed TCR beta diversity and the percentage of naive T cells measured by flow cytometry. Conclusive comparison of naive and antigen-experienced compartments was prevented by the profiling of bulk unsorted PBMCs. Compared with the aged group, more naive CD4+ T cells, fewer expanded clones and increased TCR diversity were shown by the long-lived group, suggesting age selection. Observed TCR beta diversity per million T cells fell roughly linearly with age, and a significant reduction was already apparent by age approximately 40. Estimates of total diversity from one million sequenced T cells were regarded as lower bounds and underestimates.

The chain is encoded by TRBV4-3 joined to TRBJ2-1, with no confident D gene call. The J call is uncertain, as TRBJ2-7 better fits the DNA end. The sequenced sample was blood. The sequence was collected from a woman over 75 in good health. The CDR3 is CASRMGPNSYNEQYF. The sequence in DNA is TGCGCCAGCCGCATGGGTCCAAACTCCTACAATGAGCAGTACTTC.